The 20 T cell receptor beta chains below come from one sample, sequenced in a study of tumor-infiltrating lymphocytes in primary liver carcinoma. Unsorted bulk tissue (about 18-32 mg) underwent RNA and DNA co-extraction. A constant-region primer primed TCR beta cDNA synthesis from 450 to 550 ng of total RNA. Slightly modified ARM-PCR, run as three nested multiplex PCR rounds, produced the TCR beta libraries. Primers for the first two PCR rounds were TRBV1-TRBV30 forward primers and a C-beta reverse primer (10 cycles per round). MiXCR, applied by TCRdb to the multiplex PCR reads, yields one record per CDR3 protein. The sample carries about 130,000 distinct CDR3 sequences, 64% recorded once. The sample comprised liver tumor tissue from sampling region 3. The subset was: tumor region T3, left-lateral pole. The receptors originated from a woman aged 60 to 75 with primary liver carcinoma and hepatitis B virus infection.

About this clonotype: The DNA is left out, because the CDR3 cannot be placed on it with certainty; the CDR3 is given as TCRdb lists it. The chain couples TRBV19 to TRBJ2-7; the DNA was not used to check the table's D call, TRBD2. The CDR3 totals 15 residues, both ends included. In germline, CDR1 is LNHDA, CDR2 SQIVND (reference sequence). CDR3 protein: CASRSAGGLSWEQYF.

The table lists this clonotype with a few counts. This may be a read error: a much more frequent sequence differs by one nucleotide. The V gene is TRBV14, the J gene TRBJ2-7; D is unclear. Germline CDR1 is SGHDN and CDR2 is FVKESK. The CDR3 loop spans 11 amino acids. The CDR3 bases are TGTGCCTGCAGCCTACTATACGAGCAGTACTTC. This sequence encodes CACSLLYEQYF.

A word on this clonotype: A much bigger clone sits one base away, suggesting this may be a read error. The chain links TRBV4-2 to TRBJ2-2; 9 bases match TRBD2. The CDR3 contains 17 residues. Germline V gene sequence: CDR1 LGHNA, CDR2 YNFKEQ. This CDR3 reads CTSSQQPGGRGTGELFF. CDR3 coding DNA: TGTACCAGCAGCCAACAACCGGGCGGGAGGGGCACCGGGGAGCTGTTTTTT.

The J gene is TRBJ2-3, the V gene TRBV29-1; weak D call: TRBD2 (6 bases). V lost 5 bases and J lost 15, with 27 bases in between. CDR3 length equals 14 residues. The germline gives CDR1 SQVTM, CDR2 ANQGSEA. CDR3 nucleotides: TGCAGCGTTACCGGGACTGGCGACACAGATACACATTATTTT. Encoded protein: CSVTGTGDTDTHYF.

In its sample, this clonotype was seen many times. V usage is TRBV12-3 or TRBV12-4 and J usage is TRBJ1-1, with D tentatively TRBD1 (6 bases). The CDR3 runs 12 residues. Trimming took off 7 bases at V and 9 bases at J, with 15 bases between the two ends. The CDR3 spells CASTKQGFKAFF. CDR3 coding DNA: TGTGCCAGCACCAAACAGGGATTTAAAGCTTTCTTT.

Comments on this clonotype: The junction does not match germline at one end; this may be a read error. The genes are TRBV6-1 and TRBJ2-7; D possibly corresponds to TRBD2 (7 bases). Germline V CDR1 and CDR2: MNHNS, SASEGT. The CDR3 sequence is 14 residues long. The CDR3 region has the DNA TGTGCCAACAGTGGGGTAGGACGGGGGGCCGAGCAGTACTTC. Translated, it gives CANSGVGRGAEQYF.

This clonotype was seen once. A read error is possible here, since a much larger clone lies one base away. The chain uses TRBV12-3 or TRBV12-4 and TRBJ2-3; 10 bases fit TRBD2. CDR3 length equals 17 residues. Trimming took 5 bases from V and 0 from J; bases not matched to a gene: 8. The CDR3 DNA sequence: TGTGCCAGCAGTCCTACGCTAGCGGGAGCTAGCACAGATACGCAGTATTTT. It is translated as CASSPTLAGASTDTQYF.

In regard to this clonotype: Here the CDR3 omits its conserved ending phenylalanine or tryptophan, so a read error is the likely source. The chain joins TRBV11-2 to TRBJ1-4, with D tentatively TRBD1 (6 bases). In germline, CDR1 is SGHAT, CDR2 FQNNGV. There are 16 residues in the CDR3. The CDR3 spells CASSLGLRGRDEKLFL. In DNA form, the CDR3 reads TGTGCCAGCAGCTTAGGTCTCAGGGGCCGGGATGAAAAGCTGTTTCTT.

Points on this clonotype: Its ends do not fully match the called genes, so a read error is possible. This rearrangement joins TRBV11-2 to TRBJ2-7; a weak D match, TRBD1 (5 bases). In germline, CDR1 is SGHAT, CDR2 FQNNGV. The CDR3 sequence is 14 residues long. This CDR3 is CASNITGPLGEQYF. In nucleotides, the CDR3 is TGTGCGAGCAACATTACAGGTCCGCTTGGAGAGCAGTACTTC.

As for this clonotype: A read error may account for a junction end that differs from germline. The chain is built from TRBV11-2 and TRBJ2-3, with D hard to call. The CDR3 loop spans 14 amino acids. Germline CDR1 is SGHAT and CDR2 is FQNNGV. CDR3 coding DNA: TGTACCAGCAGCCCCCGACCAGCGACTGATACCCATTATTTT. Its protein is CTSSPRPATDTHYF. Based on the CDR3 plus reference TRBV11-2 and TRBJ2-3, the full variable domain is EAGVAQSPRYKIIEKRQSVAFWCNPISGHATLYWYQQILGQGPKLLIQFQNNGVVDDSQLPKDRFSAERLKGVDSTLKIQPAKLEDSAVYLCTSSPRPATDTHYFGPGTRLTVL.

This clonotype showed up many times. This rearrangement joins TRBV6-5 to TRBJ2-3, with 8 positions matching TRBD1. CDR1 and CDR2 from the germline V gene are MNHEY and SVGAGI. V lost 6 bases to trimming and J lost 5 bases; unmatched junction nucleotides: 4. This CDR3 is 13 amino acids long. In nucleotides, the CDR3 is TGTGCCAGCAGCGACAGGGGAGGAGATACGCAGTATTTT. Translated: CASSDRGGDTQYF.

The CDR3 reads CASRHGQGGTGELFF. As DNA, the CDR3 is TGTGCCAGTAGGCATGGACAGGGTGGGACCGGGGAGCTGTTTTTT. J is TRBJ2-2 and V is TRBV7-9, with 8 bases aligning to TRBD1. The V gene's germline CDR1 is SEHNR and CDR2 FQNEAQ (reference sequence). The CDR3 is 15 amino acids. V was pared by 9 bases and J by 5 bases, with 11 bases of the junction left unmatched.

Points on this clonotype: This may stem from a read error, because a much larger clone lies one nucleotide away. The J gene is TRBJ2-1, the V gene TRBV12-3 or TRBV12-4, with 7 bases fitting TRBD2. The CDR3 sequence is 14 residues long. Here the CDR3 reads CTSSFSRAGNEQFF. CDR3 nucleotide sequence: TGTACCAGCAGTTTCTCTCGAGCGGGGAATGAGCAGTTCTTC.

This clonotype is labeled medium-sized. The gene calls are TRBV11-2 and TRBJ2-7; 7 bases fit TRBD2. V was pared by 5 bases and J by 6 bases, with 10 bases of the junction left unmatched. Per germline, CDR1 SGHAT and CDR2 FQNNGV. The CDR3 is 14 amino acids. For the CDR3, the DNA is TGTGCCAGCAGCCCAAGCGGGACGGGTGCCGAGCAGTACTTC. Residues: CASSPSGTGAEQYF.

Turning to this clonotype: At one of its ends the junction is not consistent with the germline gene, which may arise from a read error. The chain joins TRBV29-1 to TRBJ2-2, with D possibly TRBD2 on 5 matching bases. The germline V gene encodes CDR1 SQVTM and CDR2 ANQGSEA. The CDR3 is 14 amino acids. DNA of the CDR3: TGCAGCGTTGAACGGAGTAGCCGGACCGGGGAGCAGTTTTTT. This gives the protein CSVERSSRTGEQFF.

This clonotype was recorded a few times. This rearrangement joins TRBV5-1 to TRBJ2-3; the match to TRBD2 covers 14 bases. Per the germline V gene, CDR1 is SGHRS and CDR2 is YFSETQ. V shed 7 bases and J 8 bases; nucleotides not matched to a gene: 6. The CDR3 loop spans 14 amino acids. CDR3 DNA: TGCGCCAGCTCGGGACTAGCGGGAGTCGGTACGCAGTATTTT. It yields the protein CASSGLAGVGTQYF.

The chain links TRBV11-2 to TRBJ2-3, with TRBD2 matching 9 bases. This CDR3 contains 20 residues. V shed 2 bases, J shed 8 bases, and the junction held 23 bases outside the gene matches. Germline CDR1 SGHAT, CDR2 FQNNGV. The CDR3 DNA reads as TGTGCCAGCAGCTTAAGGGGCCTAGCGGGATTGAGAGTCCACATAGTTACGCAGTATTTT. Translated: CASSLRGLAGLRVHIVTQYF.

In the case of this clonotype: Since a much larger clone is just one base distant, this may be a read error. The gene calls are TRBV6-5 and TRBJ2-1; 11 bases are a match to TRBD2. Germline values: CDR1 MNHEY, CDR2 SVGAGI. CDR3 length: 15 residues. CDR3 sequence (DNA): TGTGCCGGCAGTCCAACTAGCGGGGGCTACAATGAGCAGTTCTTC. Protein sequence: CAGSPTSGGYNEQFF.

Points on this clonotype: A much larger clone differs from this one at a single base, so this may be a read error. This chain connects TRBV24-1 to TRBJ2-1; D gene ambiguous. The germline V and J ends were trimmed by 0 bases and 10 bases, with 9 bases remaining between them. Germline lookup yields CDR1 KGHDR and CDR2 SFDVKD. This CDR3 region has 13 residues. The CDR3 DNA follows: TGTGCCACCAGTGATTTGACCCGGAGAGAGCAGTTCTTC. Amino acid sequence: CATSDLTRREQFF.

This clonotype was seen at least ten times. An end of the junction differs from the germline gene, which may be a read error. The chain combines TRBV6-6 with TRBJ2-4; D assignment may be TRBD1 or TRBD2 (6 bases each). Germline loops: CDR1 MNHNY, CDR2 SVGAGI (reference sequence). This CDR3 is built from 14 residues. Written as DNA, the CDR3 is TGTGCCGCCTCAGACAGGCACCAGGGCGGCCACCGGGGGTTC. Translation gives CAASDRHQGGHRGF.